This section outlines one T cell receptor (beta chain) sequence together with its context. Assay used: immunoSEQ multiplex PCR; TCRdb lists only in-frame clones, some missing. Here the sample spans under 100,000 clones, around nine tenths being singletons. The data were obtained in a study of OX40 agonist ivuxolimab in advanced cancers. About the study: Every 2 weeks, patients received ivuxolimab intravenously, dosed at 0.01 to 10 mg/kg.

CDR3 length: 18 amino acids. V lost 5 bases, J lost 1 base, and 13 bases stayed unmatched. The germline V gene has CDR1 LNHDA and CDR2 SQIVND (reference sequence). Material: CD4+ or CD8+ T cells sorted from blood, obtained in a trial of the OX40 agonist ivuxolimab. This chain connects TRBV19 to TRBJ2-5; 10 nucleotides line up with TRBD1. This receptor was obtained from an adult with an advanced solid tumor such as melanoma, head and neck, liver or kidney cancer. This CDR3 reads CASSLTGQGFSVQETQYF. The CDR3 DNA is TGTGCCAGTAGTCTAACGGGACAGGGGTTCTCCGTCCAAGAGACCCAGTACTTC.